The 22 T cell receptor beta chains presented below share a single source sample, sequenced in a study of STAT5B mutations in CD4+ large granular lymphocyte leukemia (dated by TCRdb to the early 2020s). Libraries were built with the immunoSEQ multiplex PCR assay. TCRdb retrieved this table from immuneACCESS and kept in-frame rearrangements only. Not all clones are present; in checked studies, unresolved V genes account for under half, and no reason is known for the remainder. The sample has roughly 36,000 clones on record, 88% of them singletons. The ten largest make up about 0.91% of the sample. Sequencing input: CD4+ T cells from blood buffy coats. These receptors were collected from a human donor in good health.

The V gene is TRBV11-2, the J gene TRBJ2-1, with TRBD2 matching over 11 bases. V was clipped by 3 bases and J by 0 bases; unmatched bases: 1. Germline V gene sequence: CDR1 SGHAT, CDR2 FQNNGV. The CDR3 totals 16 residues. DNA of the CDR3: TGTGCCAGCAGCTTCGGACTAGCGGGCTCCTACAATGAGCAGTTCTTC. Residues: CASSFGLAGSYNEQFF.

The CDR3 spells CASTQRGRFNEKLFF. The CDR3, as DNA: TGTGCCAGTACCCAACGTGGCAGATTTAATGAAAAACTGTTTTTT. The rearrangement uses TRBV19 and TRBJ1-4; D not certain. Trimming left V 7 bases short and J 4 bases short, with 16 bases between. CDR1 is LNHDA and CDR2 is SQIVND in the germline V gene (reference sequence). This CDR3 is built from 15 residues.

The chain joins TRBV7-2 to TRBJ2-2, with 10 nucleotides matching TRBD2. J lost 4 bases, V lost 0 bases, and 2 bases had no gene match. The CDR3 is made up of 16 amino acids. The V gene's germline CDR1 is SGHTA and CDR2 FQGNSA. CDR3 region: CASSLALAGGTGELFF. The CDR3 DNA sequence: TGTGCCAGCAGCTTAGCGTTAGCGGGAGGCACCGGGGAGCTGTTTTTT.

This chain connects TRBV5-1 to TRBJ1-2; 7 bases fit TRBD1. Germline loops: CDR1 SGHRS, CDR2 YFSETQ. The V segment lost 7 bases and the J segment 5 bases; nucleotides outside the gene matches: 8. The CDR3 has 13 residues. CDR3 nucleotide sequence: TGCGCCAGCCGGGACAGAGAATGGTATGGCTACACCTTC. It translates to CASRDREWYGYTF. Filled out from reference TRBV5-1 and TRBJ1-2, the complete variable domain reads KAGVTQTPRYLIKTRGQQVTLSCSPISGHRSVSWYQQTPGQGLQFLFEYFSETQRNKGNFPGRFSGRQFSNSRSEMNVSTLELGDSALYLCASRDREWYGYTFGSGTRLTVV.

The rearrangement links TRBV5-6 to TRBJ1-2; tentatively, D is TRBD1 (6 bases). Trimming took 4 bases from V and 7 from J, leaving 11 bases between them. The CDR3 extends over 12 amino acids. In germline, CDR1 is SGHDT, CDR2 YYEEEE. As DNA, the CDR3 is TGTGCCAGCAGCACAGGGTCGTTTGGCTACACCTTC. This encodes CASSTGSFGYTF.

V usage is TRBV10-3 and J usage is TRBJ1-3; 8 bases fit TRBD1. Germline CDR1 and CDR2: ENHRY and SYGVKD. V gave up 2 bases and J gave up 1 base; unmatched junction bases: 4. CDR3 length equals 16 residues. This chain's CDR3 is CAISELGTGSGNTIYF. The CDR3 bases are TGTGCCATCAGTGAGCTGGGGACAGGTTCTGGAAACACCATATATTTT.

V and J are TRBV6-5 and TRBJ1-2; D remains unclear. This CDR3 has 13 residues. The germline gives CDR1 MNHEY, CDR2 SVGAGI. V lost 5 bases, J lost 6 bases, and 13 bases lay in between. The CDR3 is CASSPRERHGYTF. The CDR3, as DNA: TGTGCCAGCAGTCCCCGGGAAAGACATGGCTACACCTTC.

This chain links TRBV9 with TRBJ2-3; 9 bases fit TRBD2. CDR3 length: 16 residues. Losses at the gene ends were 3 bases for V and 5 bases for J; bases not matched to a gene: 10. The germline gives CDR1 SGDLS, CDR2 YYNGEE. This chain's CDR3 is CASSGSYAGGIDTQYF. For the CDR3, the DNA is TGTGCCAGCAGCGGATCTTATGCGGGAGGGATAGATACGCAGTATTTT. Supplemented by reference TRBV9 and TRBJ2-3, the full variable domain reads DSGVTQTPKHLITATGQRVTLRCSPRSGDLSVYWYQQSLDQGLQFLIQYYNGEERAKGNILERFSAQQFPDLHSELNLSSLELGDSALYFCASSGSYAGGIDTQYFGPGTRLTVL.

The V gene is TRBV16, the J gene TRBJ1-5; D perhaps matches TRBD1 (6 bases). Trimming cost V 2 bases and J 5 bases, with 10 bases left between them. Germline V gene sequence: CDR1 KGHSY, CDR2 FQNENV. The CDR3 has 14 amino acids. The CDR3 DNA reads TGTGCCAGCAGCCAAAGGAGGGGGGATCAGCCCCAGCATTTT. Its protein is CASSQRRGDQPQHF.

This chain connects TRBV4-1 to TRBJ2-6; D is possibly TRBD1 or TRBD2 (5 bases each). The germline V gene has CDR1 MGHRA and CDR2 YSYEKL. The V end lost 3 bases, the J end lost 0 bases, and 12 bases lay between the germline ends. There are 17 residues in the CDR3. The DNA for the CDR3 is TGCGCCAGCAGCCATGTTCGGGGCAACTCTGGGGCCAACGTCCTGACTTTC. This translates into CASSHVRGNSGANVLTF.

V usage is TRBV27 and J usage is TRBJ1-1, with 12 nucleotides matching TRBD1. This CDR3 has 15 residues. The trim removed 6 bases at V and 10 bases at J, leaving 12 bases unmatched. The germline V gene has CDR1 MNHEY and CDR2 SMNVEV (reference sequence). This chain's CDR3 is CASRTPGTGGERAFF. CDR3 DNA: TGTGCCAGCAGAACCCCCGGGACAGGGGGCGAGAGAGCTTTCTTT.

The chain is built from TRBV19 and TRBJ1-4, with D perhaps matching TRBD1 (6 bases). Germline-derived CDR1 and CDR2 are LNHDA and SQIVND (reference sequence). The CDR3 runs 14 residues. Trimming took off 1 base at V and 8 bases at J, with 11 bases between the two ends. CDR3 nucleotide sequence: TGTGCCAGTAGTATAGCTCCAGGGGACGAAAAACTGTTTTTT. It yields the protein CASSIAPGDEKLFF.

The genes are TRBV27 and TRBJ1-5; unclear D gene. CDR1 and CDR2 from the germline V gene are MNHEY and SMNVEV (reference sequence). Trimming removed 0 bases from V and 3 bases from J, with 12 bases in between. This CDR3 contains 16 residues. The CDR3 DNA reads TGTGCCAGCAGTTTATCGTACGGGCGGAACAATCAGCCCCAGCATTTT. Translation gives CASSLSYGRNNQPQHF.

This clone came up once. This sequence joins TRBV15 and TRBJ1-5; D unresolved. The CDR3 loop spans 16 amino acids. V was clipped by 0 bases and J by 2 bases, with 11 bases between them. Germline CDR1 and CDR2: LNHNV and YYDKDF (reference sequence). The CDR3 nucleotides read TGTGCCACCAGCAGAGATCAGGTTAGAGGCAATCAGCCCCAGCATTTT. This encodes CATSRDQVRGNQPQHF.

This sequence joins TRBV4-1 and TRBJ1-2; D may be TRBD1 (6 bases). The CDR3 consists of 16 residues. Looked up from germline, CDR1 is MGHRA and CDR2 is YSYEKL. The V gene lost 2 bases and the J gene lost 2 bases, with 15 bases spanning the gap. DNA of the CDR3: TGCGCCAGCAGCCAACCTTCCAGGGGCTCGAACTATGGCTACACCTTC. It specifies CASSQPSRGSNYGYTF.

The genes are TRBV5-8 and TRBJ2-5, with D uncertain. Trimming took off 0 bases at V and 5 bases at J, with 11 bases between the two ends. The CDR3 is made up of 14 amino acids. In germline, CDR1 is SGHTS, CDR2 YDEGEE. CDR3 in DNA: TGTGCCAGCAGCTTGGCCTTTCAGTACGAGACCCAGTACTTC. It is translated as CASSLAFQYETQYF.

The J gene is TRBJ2-1, the V gene TRBV30, with a possible D match to TRBD2 (5 bases). Germline lookup yields CDR1 GTSNPN and CDR2 SVGIG (reference sequence). V was trimmed by 5 bases and J by 0 bases, leaving 11 bases between them. The CDR3 is 14 amino acids. The CDR3 DNA follows: TGTGCCTGGGTCCCGGGAAGCTCCTACAATGAGCAGTTCTTC. This encodes CAWVPGSSYNEQFF.

The chain uses TRBV27 and TRBJ2-3; maybe TRBD1 (6 bases). The germline V gene has CDR1 MNHEY and CDR2 SMNVEV (reference sequence). CDR3 length equals 17 residues. V was trimmed by 2 bases and J by 4 bases, leaving 19 bases between them. For the CDR3, the DNA is TGTGCCAGCAGTTTAGGGCCCAGGGGCCTCCGGGCAGATACGCAGTATTTT. Translated: CASSLGPRGLRADTQYF.

The J gene is TRBJ2-7, the V gene TRBV7-2; D gene ambiguous. Germline V gene lookup returns CDR1 SGHTA and CDR2 FQGNSA. V gave up 5 bases and J gave up 6 bases, with 17 bases separating them. The CDR3 sequence is 14 residues long. The DNA for the CDR3 is TGTGCCAGCAGCCCGCCCCGAAGCGTCGGCGAGCAGTACTTC. Its protein is CASSPPRSVGEQYF.

The V call is TRBV6-5, the J call TRBJ2-2, with a weak D call TRBD1 (7 bases). The germline V gene has CDR1 MNHEY and CDR2 SVGAGI. The V end was cut by 2 bases, the J end by 4 bases, with 11 bases between. The CDR3 runs 15 residues. CDR3 nucleotides: TGTGCCAGCAGTTACGGGCAGGGGGGCACCGGGGAGCTGTTTTTT. It is translated as CASSYGQGGTGELFF.

V is TRBV7-9 and J is TRBJ1-5, with D uncertain. Trimming pared 1 base from V and 6 bases from J, leaving 4 bases between. This CDR3 region has 12 residues. The V gene's germline CDR1 is SEHNR and CDR2 FQNEAQ (reference sequence). The CDR3 loop is CASSLGVQPQHF. In DNA, the CDR3 is TGTGCCAGCAGCTTAGGGGTTCAGCCCCAGCATTTT.

The chain uses TRBV7-8 and TRBJ1-5, with D possibly TRBD1 on 6 matching bases. V lost 1 base and J 9 bases, leaving 13 bases between the germline ends. The CDR3 covers 14 residues. Per the germline V gene, CDR1 is SGHVS and CDR2 is FQNEAQ. CDR3 DNA: TGTGCCAGCAGCTTAGGACAGGCTGGGCTGCCCCAGCATTTT. Translated: CASSLGQAGLPQHF.